The text below deals with one T cell receptor beta chain. Per the authors' pipeline: Nucleated cell number was recorded as an estimate derived from reference gene primer amplification. The repertoire was sequenced with immunoSEQ multiplex PCR; TCRdb's copy has only in-frame clones and lacks some. Clonal size and the V and J genes are those of that table, whereas D and trimming came from the DNA. The sample carries fewer than 55,000 clones, 82% recorded once. This entry comes from a study of blood T cell repertoires in COVID-19. The overall study: The study drew acute and convalescent COVID-19 samples from the United States, Italy and Spain. Sources were T cells, B-cell-depleted T cells, or PBMCs; the material itself was cDNA or gDNA.

Germline V gene data show CDR1 as MNHEY and CDR2 as SVGEGT. Trimming at V came to 5 bases and at J to 1 base, leaving 5 bases not matched to a gene. The CDR3 spans 16 residues. This chain uses TRBV6-2 or TRBV6-3 with TRBJ2-3; 11 nucleotides line up with TRBD2. The TCR sequence derives from a human donor with acute or convalescent COVID-19. The donor label of this sample is uncertain. Sequencing was done on a sample of peripheral blood. DNA for the CDR3: TGTGCCAGCAGTCCCCGGACTAGCGGGCGCACAGATACGCAGTATTTT. It is translated as CASSPRTSGRTDTQYF.